One and the same sample provided the 20 T cell receptor beta chains below, sequenced in a study of shared clonotypes between healthy human individuals. The protocol was immunoSEQ multiplex PCR, while the TCRdb copy is restricted to in-frame clones and leaves out a portion. The sample has fewer than 600,000 clones; more than 65% are singletons. Sequencing input: PBMCs. The receptors originated from a woman between 40 and 50 years old in good health. Some clones in this sample may be carry-over from other donors' samples.

This rearrangement joins TRBV29-1 to TRBJ2-7; 9 bases line up with TRBD1. Germline loops: CDR1 SQVTM, CDR2 ANQGSEA. V was pared by 4 bases and J by 6 bases, with 4 bases of the junction left unmatched. The CDR3 covers 12 residues. The CDR3: CSVGDRDSEQYF. In DNA, the CDR3 is TGCAGCGTTGGGGACAGGGATTCCGAGCAGTACTTC.

The chain employs TRBV30 and TRBJ2-7; 8 nucleotides match TRBD2. After removal of 7 bases from V and 2 bases from J, the junction contained 4 bases not matched to a gene. The CDR3 spans 12 residues. Germline V CDR1 and CDR2: GTSNPN, SVGIG (reference sequence). The CDR3 is CALEGLAYEQYF. CDR3 coding DNA: TGTGCCTTGGAGGGACTAGCCTACGAGCAGTACTTC. Combining the CDR3 with reference TRBV30 and TRBJ2-7 gives the whole variable domain SQTIHQWPATLVQPVGSPLSLECTVEGTSNPNLYWYRQAAGRGLQLLFYSVGIGQISSEVPQNLSASRPQDRQFILSSKKLLLSDSGFYLCALEGLAYEQYFGPGTRLTVT.

This clone was detected once. CDR3 in DNA: TGCGCCAGCAGGGGACAGGGAGGGACTGAAGCTTTCTTT. As protein: CASRGQGGTEAFF. The gene calls are TRBV5-1 and TRBJ1-1, with 9 bases lining up with TRBD1. CDR3 size: 13 residues. Germline CDR1 and CDR2: SGHRS and YFSETQ. V lost 5 bases and J lost 5; bases outside the gene matches: 4.

The chain combines TRBV2 with TRBJ2-6, with a possible D match to TRBD1 (6 bases). V lost 7 bases, J lost 6 bases, and 13 bases lay in between. From germline, CDR1 is SNHLY and CDR2 FYNNEI. The CDR3 has 14 residues. Written as DNA, the CDR3 is TGTGCCAGCATTGACAGGTTCTTGGCCAACGTCCTGACTTTC. This translates into CASIDRFLANVLTF.

The chain couples TRBV14 to TRBJ1-2, with TRBD1 as a possible D gene (5 bases). The ends were cut back, 5 bases at V and 2 bases at J, with 9 bases in the middle. The CDR3 length is 13 residues. The germline CDR1 and CDR2 sequences are SGHDN and FVKESK. In nucleotides, the CDR3 is TGTGCCAGCAGCTTCAGGGCCAACTATGGCTACACCTTC. Translating gives CASSFRANYGYTF. The full variable domain, its missing parts supplied by reference TRBV14 and TRBJ1-2, is EAGVTQFPSHSVIEKGQTVTLRCDPISGHDNLYWYRRVMGKEIKFLLHFVKESKQDESGMPNNRFLAERTGGTYSTLKVQPAELEDSGVYFCASSFRANYGYTFGSGTRLTVV.

The gene calls are TRBV10-1 and TRBJ2-1; D is unclear. Germline lookup yields CDR1 WNHNN and CDR2 SYGVQD (reference sequence). V lost 3 bases, J lost 6 bases, and 12 bases lay in between. The CDR3 has 14 amino acids. CDR3 bases: TGCGCCAGCAGTGACACGACTGGTATCAATGAGCAGTTCTTC. Translation gives CASSDTTGINEQFF.

This clone was detected once. V and J are TRBV19 and TRBJ2-7, with TRBD1 matching over 10 bases. This CDR3 contains 15 residues. Germline V gene sequence: CDR1 LNHDA, CDR2 SQIVND (reference sequence). J was trimmed by 3 bases and V by 6 bases; bases with no gene match: 8. The CDR3 protein is CASSSTGGRGYEQYF. The CDR3 bases are TGTGCCAGTAGCTCGACAGGGGGCCGAGGCTACGAGCAGTACTTC.

The table lists this clone with a count of one. The rearrangement uses TRBV27 and TRBJ2-7; 9 nucleotides agree with TRBD2. CDR1 is MNHEY and CDR2 is SMNVEV in the germline V gene (reference sequence). The CDR3 runs to 15 residues. Trimming removed 6 bases from V and 6 bases from J; junction bases left unmatched: 12. CDR3 in DNA: TGTGCCAGCAGCGCCCGCCTAGCGGGAATTAGCGAGCAGTACTTC. Translation: CASSARLAGISEQYF.

The table lists this clone with a few counts. CDR3 DNA: TGTGCCAGCAGCGTAGCTACGAGGGAACATACGCAGTATTTT. Amino acid sequence: CASSVATREHTQYF. The chain recombines TRBV9 with TRBJ2-3; tentatively, D is TRBD2 (5 bases). Trimming took 0 bases from V and 7 from J, leaving 12 bases between them. Per germline, CDR1 SGDLS and CDR2 YYNGEE. The CDR3 totals 14 residues.

The chain joins TRBV5-1 to TRBJ2-1; 8 positions agree with TRBD1. Germline CDR1 is SGHRS and CDR2 is YFSETQ. The length of the CDR3 is 15 residues. Germline trimming cut 0 bases from V and 8 bases from J; bases unmatched to any gene: 7. As DNA, the CDR3 is TGCGCCAGCAGCTTGGGGACAGGGCCAGTTTATGAGCAGTTCTTC. Protein sequence: CASSLGTGPVYEQFF.

The chain carries TRBV11-2 and TRBJ1-1, with D uncertain. Germline V gene lookup returns CDR1 SGHAT and CDR2 FQNNGV. With 5 bases removed from V and 3 bases from J, the gap between germline ends came to 10 bases. The CDR3 spans 13 residues. CDR3 nucleotides: TGTGCCAGCAGCCGCAGTAGGGACACTGAAGCTTTCTTT. Protein product: CASSRSRDTEAFF.

A remark on this clone: Other DNA sequences in this sample translate to the same CDR3. The rearrangement uses TRBV5-4 and TRBJ2-3, with D unclear. V shed 1 base and J shed 0 bases, with 0 bases lying between them. CDR1 is SGHNT, CDR2 YYREEE, per germline (reference sequence). This CDR3 contains 12 residues. The CDR3 loop reads CASSLSTDTQYF. The CDR3 bases are TGTGCCAGCAGCTTGAGCACAGATACGCAGTATTTT.

CDR3 nucleotide sequence: TGTGCCAGCAGTGAATCACGTGGGACAAAGATCCCTTACGAGCAGTACTTC. Translating it yields CASSESRGTKIPYEQYF. This chain joins TRBV6-1 and TRBJ2-7; maybe TRBD1 (6 bases). V was shortened by 2 bases and J by 4 bases, with 21 bases between the two germline ends. The CDR3 has 17 residues. Per the germline V gene, CDR1 is MNHNS and CDR2 is SASEGT.

This sequence joins TRBV28 and TRBJ2-1; the D gene is possibly TRBD2 (6 bases). Germline V gene sequence: CDR1 MDHEN, CDR2 SYDVKM. V shed 4 bases and J shed 0 bases, with 13 bases lying between them. The CDR3 totals 16 residues. The CDR3 reads CASSSIAESSYNEQFF. In DNA form, the CDR3 reads TGTGCCAGCAGTTCGATAGCGGAGAGCTCCTACAATGAGCAGTTCTTC. The whole variable domain, filled in from reference TRBV28 and TRBJ2-1, reads DVKVTQSSRYLVKRTGEKVFLECVQDMDHENMFWYRQDPGLGLRLIYFSYDVKMKEKGDIPEGYSVSREKKERFSLILESASTNQTSMYLCASSSIAESSYNEQFFGPGTRLTVL.

V and J are TRBV11-2 and TRBJ2-7, with 7 positions matching TRBD2. The CDR3 length is 17 residues. With 3 bases clipped from V and 2 bases from J, the junction kept 13 bases outside the gene matches. Per germline, CDR1 SGHAT and CDR2 FQNNGV. DNA for the CDR3: TGTGCCAGCAGCTTTGGGTACCTAGCGGCCGCCCCCTACGAGCAGTACTTC. This encodes CASSFGYLAAAPYEQYF.

This chain joins TRBV19 and TRBJ2-3; 8 nucleotides agree with TRBD2. The V and J ends lost 2 bases and 6 bases, in that order; junction bases with no gene match: 10. The CDR3 runs 16 residues. Germline V CDR1 and CDR2: LNHDA, SQIVND (reference sequence). The CDR3 DNA is TGTGCCAGTAGTATACCGGGAGGGCCCAGCGGGGATACGCAGTATTTT. Translated, it gives CASSIPGGPSGDTQYF.

The CDR3 nucleotides are TGCGCCCTGGACAGGAACACTGAAGCTTTCTTT. Amino acids: CALDRNTEAFF. V usage is TRBV20-1 and J usage is TRBJ1-1; possible D gene TRBD1, 6 bases. The CDR3 runs 11 residues. Germline CDR1 reads DFQATT; CDR2 reads SNEGSKA (reference sequence).

The V call is TRBV28, the J call TRBJ2-3; the D gene could be TRBD1 or TRBD2 (5 bases each). The V gene's germline CDR1 is MDHEN and CDR2 SYDVKM. V was clipped by 6 bases and J by 0 bases, with 7 bases between them. This CDR3 comprises 13 residues. The CDR3 bases are TGTGCCAGCAGCGGGGCTAGCACAGATACGCAGTATTTT. Translating it yields CASSGASTDTQYF.

V is TRBV2 and J is TRBJ2-1, with 8 bases fitting TRBD2. V was clipped by 4 bases and J by 5 bases; unmatched bases: 13. The germline gives CDR1 SNHLY, CDR2 FYNNEI. The CDR3 runs 17 residues. Written as DNA, the CDR3 is TGTGCCAGCAGTGCCGGACCTGGCGGGAGGTTAAACAATGAGCAGTTCTTC. It is translated as CASSAGPGGRLNNEQFF.

This clone was observed a handful of times. The chain recombines TRBV13 with TRBJ1-3; D is uncertain. Trimming removed 8 bases from V and 3 bases from J, with 5 bases in between. The CDR3 covers 11 residues. Germline CDR1 reads PRHDT; CDR2 reads FYEKMQ (reference sequence). The DNA of the CDR3 is TGTGCCAGCGGTATTGGAAACACCATATATTTT. Its protein product is CASGIGNTIYF.